A selection of T cell receptor beta chains follows, all from one sample in a study of Ad26.COV2.S vaccination and SARS-CoV-2 variants. The protocol was immunoSEQ multiplex PCR, while the TCRdb copy is restricted to in-frame clones and leaves out a portion. Here the sample spans approximately 300,000 clones, roughly 84% being singletons. Sample: peripheral blood, taken in a trial of Ad26.COV2.S vaccine versus placebo. The receptor set was obtained from a person aged 18-60 years who received the Ad26.COV2.S COVID-19 vaccine or a placebo. CDR3s include the opening cysteine and the closing phenylalanine or tryptophan. A D gene is named only where the DNA matches it firmly. The size entry is marked missing in some rows and otherwise reads once, few, many or a size class.

V gene	J gene	D gene	clone size	CDR3 DNA	CDR3 protein
TRBV18	TRBJ1-3	TRBD1	-	TGTGCCAGCTCACAACAGGGGAGCTCTGGAAACACCATATATTTT	CASSQQGSSGNTIYF
TRBV19	TRBJ2-7	-	-	TGTGCCAGTAGTATCTCCGGGACACACCTCAGGTACGAGCAGTACTTC	CASSISGTHLRYEQYF
TRBV29-1	TRBJ2-1	TRBD2	-	TGCAGCGGATCAGGGACTAGCGGACTGGCTTACAATGAGCAGTTCTTC	CSGSGTSGLAYNEQFF
TRBV20-1	TRBJ2-5	-	-	TGCGGAATAATGGACGGGGACTCATCATACTTC	CGIMDGDSSYF
TRBV29-1	TRBJ2-7	TRBD1	-	TGCAGCGTTGACGTACAGGGGGACGAGCAGTACTTC	CSVDVQGDEQYF
TRBV5-6	TRBJ2-5	TRBD2	-	TGTGCCAGCAGCCCCTTAGCGGGGGGGCGGGAGACCCAGTACTTC	CASSPLAGGRETQYF
TRBV10-1	TRBJ2-1	-	-	TGCGCCAGCAGTGAGAGCTTATACAATGAGCAGTTCTTC	CASSESLYNEQFF
TRBV15	TRBJ2-3	TRBD2	-	TGTGCCACCAGCCGCGGGGGGAGCGGGGGGGGCACAGATACGCAGTATTTT	CATSRGGSGGGTDTQYF
TRBV2	TRBJ2-5	TRBD2	once	TGTGCCAGCATACGGGGGGGCGAAGCAGAGACCCAGTACTTC	CASIRGGEAETQYF
TRBV6-1	TRBJ2-2	-	-	TGTGCCAGCAGTGAAGACGTGCCCACCGGGGAGCTGTTTTTT	CASSEDVPTGELFF
TRBV6-5	TRBJ2-2	TRBD1	-	TGTGCCAGCAGACGGACAGGGCTCACCGGGGAGCTGTTTTTT	CASRRTGLTGELFF
TRBV7-2	TRBJ2-3	TRBD2	-	TGTGCCAGCAGCTTACTGCGGGGGGGCATTGATACGCAGTATTTT	CASSLLRGGIDTQYF
TRBV30	TRBJ1-1	-	-	TGTGCCAGAATCCAAAACACTGAAGCTTTCTTT	CARIQNTEAFF
TRBV25-1	TRBJ2-5	TRBD2	-	TGTGCCAGCAGTGAATTGACTAGCGGGGTCCAAGAGACCCAGTACTTC	CASSELTSGVQETQYF
TRBV5-5	TRBJ1-4	TRBD1	-	TGTGCCAGCAGCTCTGACTGGGACAGGTCGCGAGAAAAACTGTTTTTT	CASSSDWDRSREKLFF
TRBV4-1	TRBJ2-7	-	-	TGCGCCAGCAGCCAAGATCCCGGACACCTGAGGAATAACTACGAGCAGTACTTC	CASSQDPGHLRNNYEQYF
TRBV2	TRBJ1-5	-	-	TGTGCCAGCAGTCCGGGGGGCAGGCGCAATCAGCCCCAGCATTTT	CASSPGGRRNQPQHF
TRBV19	TRBJ2-1	TRBD2	-	TGTGCCAGTAGTGTTGGGACTAGCGGGGGAAGCCATGAGCAGTTCTTC	CASSVGTSGGSHEQFF
TRBV5-1	TRBJ2-2	-	-	TGCGCCAGCGGGCAGACTAGGGGCGACACCGGGGAGCTGTTTTTT	CASGQTRGDTGELFF
TRBV5-1	TRBJ1-1	TRBD1	once	TGCGCCAGCAGCTCGGGACAGGGCATGAACACTGAAGCTTTCTTT	CASSSGQGMNTEAFF
TRBV6-6	TRBJ1-6	-	-	TGTGCCAGCAGTTACTCGGACCCCTGGGCCCTCCACTTT	CASSYSDPWALHF
TRBV5-5	TRBJ1-6	-	-	TGTGCCAGCAGCTTGATGCACGGCCAAAATTCACCCCTCCACTTT	CASSLMHGQNSPLHF
TRBV3-1/TRBV3-2	TRBJ2-7	-	-	TGTGCCAGCAGTCAAGGTCCCAGGGGGGTCTACGAGCAGTACTTC	CASSQGPRGVYEQYF
TRBV7-9	TRBJ2-7	TRBD2	-	TGTGCCAGCAGCCCCGAGGGAGGGCTTATGGGCTACGAGCAGTACTTC	CASSPEGGLMGYEQYF
TRBV5-1	TRBJ2-7	-	-	TGCGCCAGCAGTTCGGAACTCTACGAGCAGTACTTC	CASSSELYEQYF
TRBV11-2	TRBJ2-1	TRBD2	once	TGTGCCAGCAGCTCTCCTCGGGGGCTAGCGGGGATCAATGAGCAGTTCTTC	CASSSPRGLAGINEQFF
TRBV29-1	TRBJ2-3	-	-	TGCAGCGTTAAGCAGGGACTGAGCACAGATACGCAGTATTTT	CSVKQGLSTDTQYF
TRBV4-1	TRBJ1-2	-	-	TGCGCCAGCAGCCAAGCAGGCCCTGCAAACTATGGCTACACCTTC	CASSQAGPANYGYTF
TRBV7-8	TRBJ2-3	-	-	TGTGCCAGCAGCCCGGCTGCGGATACGCAGTATTTT	CASSPAADTQYF
TRBV6-6	TRBJ1-2	TRBD1	-	TGTGCCAGCAGCGACAGGGAGTATGGCTACACCTTC	CASSDREYGYTF
TRBV4-1	TRBJ1-1	TRBD1	-	TGCGCCAGCAGCCAAGATCATGGGCCACAGGGGCGCGTGAATTTT	CASSQDHGPQGRVNF
TRBV7-2	TRBJ2-7	-	-	TGTGCCAGCAGCTTAGGCCGGACGCTCTCCTACGAGCAGTACTTC	CASSLGRTLSYEQYF
TRBV30	TRBJ2-2	-	-	TGTGCCTGGAGTTCTTTGGGAACGAACACCGGGGAGCTGTTTTTT	CAWSSLGTNTGELFF
TRBV13	TRBJ2-7	TRBD1	-	TGTGCCAGCAGCTGGGGACAGTACGAGCAGTACTTC	CASSWGQYEQYF
TRBV25-1	TRBJ2-1	TRBD1	-	TGTGCCAGCAGTGAACCCCCCCGGGACAGGGTATTCTTC	CASSEPPRDRVFF
TRBV7-3	TRBJ2-1	TRBD2	once	TGTGCCAGCAGCGAACTTCCGGGACTAGCGGGGGCCTCCAATGAGCAGTTCTTC	CASSELPGLAGASNEQFF
TRBV6-5	TRBJ1-6	-	few	TGTGCCAGCAGTATTAGGACGGGGGGTAATTCACCCCTCCACTTT	CASSIRTGGNSPLHF
TRBV11-2	TRBJ2-7	-	-	TGTGCCAGCAGCTTACAAGGGGAATCCGCCTACGAGCAGTACTTC	CASSLQGESAYEQYF
TRBV2	TRBJ2-3	TRBD2	-	TGTGCCAGCAGTGGTCAGGTAGGGACTAGCGGGGGCCGGAGAGATACGCAGTATTTT	CASSGQVGTSGGRRDTQYF
TRBV6-2/TRBV6-3	TRBJ2-5	TRBD1	-	TGTGCCAGCAGTTGGGGACAGTGGGAGACCCAGTACTTC	CASSWGQWETQYF
TRBV6-4	TRBJ1-1	-	-	TGTGCCAGCAGTGACACATCTGAGTCTAACACTGAAGCTTTCTTT	CASSDTSESNTEAFF
TRBV5-1	TRBJ2-2	-	-	TGCGCCAGCAGCTTCGACAGGGGGGAGCTGTTTTTT	CASSFDRGELFF
TRBV6-1	TRBJ1-1	-	-	TGTGCCAGCAGTGAAGGGCAGCGCTACACTGAAGCTTTCTTT	CASSEGQRYTEAFF
TRBV2	TRBJ2-5	TRBD2	-	TGTGCCAGCAGTCCCCTCGGCGGGGGGTTTGTGACCCAGTACTTC	CASSPLGGGFVTQYF
TRBV2	TRBJ1-3	-	-	TGTGCCAGCAGTACAAGTGGAAACACCATATATTTT	CASSTSGNTIYF
TRBV30	TRBJ2-1	-	-	TGTGCCTGGAGTGTACGGCCTACCGGACCTAACAAAAATGAGCAGTTCTTC	CAWSVRPTGPNKNEQFF
TRBV3-1/TRBV3-2	TRBJ1-4	-	-	TGTGCCAGCAGCCTATCGGGGGCGGTAGGAAAACTGTTTTTT	CASSLSGAVGKLFF
TRBV6-1	TRBJ2-1	-	-	TGTGCCAGCAGTGACCGGGACATCTCCTACAATGAGCAGTTCTTC	CASSDRDISYNEQFF
TRBV6-5	TRBJ1-1	-	-	TGTGCCAGCAGGGGCCTGGGCCGGCTAGACACTGAAGCTTTCTTT	CASRGLGRLDTEAFF
TRBV7-2	TRBJ2-1	TRBD2	-	TGTGCCAGCGGCGGGGGTTATAATGAGCAGTTCTTC	CASGGGYNEQFF
TRBV2	TRBJ2-3	TRBD1	-	TGTGCCAGCAGACGAGACCGATCCGGGACAGGTCCGTCAGATACGCAGTATTTT	CASRRDRSGTGPSDTQYF
TRBV18	TRBJ1-5	-	-	TGTGCCAGCTCACTCGGGGGGGATCAGCCCCAGCATTTT	CASSLGGDQPQHF
TRBV5-1	TRBJ2-2	TRBD2	-	TGCGCCAGCAGCAGGACTAGCGGGGGGTCCTTGAACACCGGGGAGCTGTTTTTT	CASSRTSGGSLNTGELFF
TRBV30	TRBJ1-5	-	few	TGTGCCTGGAGCCCACGAGGAATCTTGACCCAGCATTTT	CAWSPRGILTQHF
TRBV2	TRBJ1-1	TRBD1	few	TGTGCCAGCAGTGACAGGGGGCAAACTGAAGCTTTCTTT	CASSDRGQTEAFF
TRBV19	TRBJ2-2	-	-	TGTGCCAGTAGTATAGTTCAGGGGCTCTCGGGCGGGGAGCTGTTTTTT	CASSIVQGLSGGELFF